The 21 T cell receptor beta chains given below trace back to one sample, sequenced in a study of vaccination and CD4 T cells after COVID-19. The treatment was: approximately nine-day PBMC culture with coronavirus spike peptide pools or control peptides (ViraFEST assay). These receptors' antigens are unknown. With the Oncomine TCR Beta short-read assay, DNA from cultured CD4+ T cells was sequenced. MiXCR, applied by TCRdb to the PCR reads, yields one record per CDR3 protein. The table records about 10,000 distinct CDR3 sequences, approximately 25% of them present only once. This specimen was CD4+ T cells from blood, cultured in vitro, taken before SARS-CoV-2 vaccination. Source of these receptors: a human donor who received a COVID-19 vaccine.

This clonotype showed up just a few times. The chain carries TRBV4-2 and TRBJ1-2; no reliable D call. Germline V lookup: CDR1 LGHNA, CDR2 YNFKEQ. The CDR3 covers 14 residues. The V end lost 0 bases, the J end lost 4 bases, and 9 bases lay between the germline ends. The CDR3 bases are TGTGCCAGCAGCCAAGATCGGCAGGCCTATGGCTACACCTTC. Translated, it gives CASSQDRQAYGYTF.

This clonotype was observed a few times. The chain recombines TRBV19 with TRBJ2-3; D not resolved. CDR3 length: 13 residues. V was shortened by 7 bases and J by 4 bases, with 12 bases between the two germline ends. Germline loops: CDR1 LNHDA, CDR2 SQIVND (reference sequence). The CDR3 bases are TGTGCCAGTACCTCGAAAAGGGCAGATACGCAGTATTTT. It translates to CASTSKRADTQYF.

The chain has TRBV12-3 or TRBV12-4 and TRBJ2-5; tentative D call: TRBD1 (5 bases). CDR3 length: 13 residues. Trimming took off 3 bases at V and 2 bases at J, with 7 bases between the two ends. In nucleotides, the CDR3 is TGTGCCAGCAGTTTGGGGCGTCAAGAGACCCAGTACTTC. Its translation: CASSLGRQETQYF.

In its sample, this clonotype was seen a few times. The chain uses TRBV30 and TRBJ2-6; perhaps TRBD1 as D (6 bases). Germline CDR1 and CDR2: GTSNPN and SVGIG (reference sequence). The germline V and J ends were trimmed by 2 bases and 0 bases, with 14 bases remaining between them. The CDR3 is made up of 17 amino acids. The CDR3, as DNA: TGTGCCTGGAGTCAAGACAGGCTTAGCTCTGGGGCCAACGTCCTGACTTTC. The encoded protein is CAWSQDRLSSGANVLTF.

The rearrangement uses TRBV7-9 and TRBJ1-2; 9 bases align to TRBD1. The length of the CDR3 is 15 residues. Germline CDR1 reads SEHNR; CDR2 reads FQNEAQ (reference sequence). The J segment lost 8 bases and the V segment lost 4 bases, leaving 11 bases of the junction unmatched. In DNA, the CDR3 is TGTGCCAGCAGCTCGTGGGACAGGGTGGCTCTAGGCTACACCTTC. This translates into CASSSWDRVALGYTF.

This clonotype was detected only once. The V call is TRBV20-1, the J call TRBJ2-1; 8 nucleotides line up with TRBD1. J was trimmed by 7 bases and V by 7 bases; bases with no gene match: 9. Germline-derived CDR1 and CDR2 are DFQATT and SNEGSKA (reference sequence). The CDR3 is made up of 13 amino acids. This chain's CDR3 is CSVRRTGWNEQFF. In DNA form, the CDR3 reads TGCAGTGTGCGTAGGACAGGGTGGAATGAGCAGTTCTTC.

Only a few counts were recorded for this clonotype. The V gene is TRBV7-2, the J gene TRBJ2-2; unclear D gene. Germline V gives CDR1 SGHTA, CDR2 FQGNSA. There are 12 residues in the CDR3. The V gene lost 10 bases and the J gene lost 6 bases, with 12 bases spanning the gap. The CDR3: CANRLEAGELFF. The CDR3 coding sequence is TGTGCCAACCGCTTGGAAGCCGGGGAGCTGTTTTTT.

This chain joins TRBV18 and TRBJ1-1, with 7 bases that match TRBD1. From germline, CDR1 is KGHSH and CDR2 LQKENI. Trimming took 5 bases from V and 8 from J; bases not matched to a gene: 5. The CDR3 is 12 amino acids. CDR3 coding DNA: TGTGCCAGCTCATCACAGGGGTCCGAAGCTTTCTTT. It codes for CASSSQGSEAFF.

This chain uses TRBV6-1 with TRBJ1-5; D uncertain. This CDR3 is built from 14 residues. Germline values: CDR1 MNHNS, CDR2 SASEGT. Trimming shortened V by 1 base and J by 0 bases, and 4 bases separated the two germline ends. CDR3 in DNA: TGTGCCAGCAGTGAAGGGTATAGCAATCAGCCCCAGCATTTT. Translating it yields CASSEGYSNQPQHF.

The sample holds a few counts of this clonotype. The gene calls are TRBV12-3 or TRBV12-4 and TRBJ1-1; D gene unclear. This CDR3 is 15 amino acids long. The V end lost 1 base, the J end lost 0 bases, and 9 bases lay between the germline ends. The CDR3 DNA is TGTGCCAGCAGTTTAGAGCGGGTACTGAACACTGAAGCTTTCTTT. Its translation: CASSLERVLNTEAFF.

The chain joins TRBV11-3 to TRBJ2-6; D remains unclear. V gave up 1 base and J gave up 2 bases, with 15 bases separating them. Germline V CDR1 and CDR2: SGHNT, YENEEA. The CDR3 contains 18 residues. As DNA, the CDR3 is TGTGCCAGCAGCTTAGGTGTCGGGCGTGTAGCTGGGGCCAACGTCCTGACTTTC. This gives the protein CASSLGVGRVAGANVLTF.

The genes are TRBV5-1 and TRBJ1-3; the D is unclear. Trimming shortened V by 4 bases and J by 0 bases, and 11 bases separated the two germline ends. Germline lookup yields CDR1 SGHRS and CDR2 YFSETQ. The CDR3 runs 15 residues. CDR3 in amino acids: CASSIRTGSGNTIYF. CDR3 DNA: TGCGCCAGCAGCATCAGGACGGGCTCTGGAAACACCATATATTTT.

This clonotype occurred a few times. J is TRBJ2-5 and V is TRBV5-1; TRBD1 agrees at 8 bases. The junction had 1 base not matched to a gene; V was cut back by 1 base and J by 5 bases. CDR3 length equals 13 residues. Germline V gene lookup returns CDR1 SGHRS and CDR2 YFSETQ. The CDR3 coding sequence is TGCGCCAGCAGCTTGACAGGGGGGGAGACCCAGTACTTC. It is translated as CASSLTGGETQYF. The full variable domain, with the rest looked up from reference TRBV5-1 and TRBJ2-5, is KAGVTQTPRYLIKTRGQQVTLSCSPISGHRSVSWYQQTPGQGLQFLFEYFSETQRNKGNFPGRFSGRQFSNSRSEMNVSTLELGDSALYLCASSLTGGETQYFGPGTRLLVL.

CDR3 loop: CASSAPGQGYTGELFF. Here the CDR3 DNA reads TGTGCCAGCAGTGCCCCGGGACAGGGGTACACCGGGGAGCTGTTTTTT. The rearrangement joins TRBV25-1 to TRBJ2-2; TRBD1 matches at 10 bases. Germline values: CDR1 MGHDK, CDR2 SYGVNS. Trimming at V came to 4 bases and at J to 3 bases, leaving 5 bases not matched to a gene. This CDR3 has 16 residues.

V usage is TRBV7-2 and J usage is TRBJ2-6, with unresolved D. V lost 2 bases to trimming and J lost 2 bases, with 16 bases between them. This CDR3 is built from 18 residues. Germline assignment: CDR1 SGHTA and CDR2 FQGNSA. CDR3 in amino acids: CASSLFGQDRPGANVLTF. For the CDR3, the DNA is TGTGCCAGCAGCTTATTTGGGCAGGATCGTCCTGGGGCCAACGTCCTGACTTTC.

The CDR3 DNA reads as TGTGCCAGCAGTTTAACGTCAAACAGGGACTATGGCTACACCTTC. This encodes CASSLTSNRDYGYTF. V is TRBV12-3 or TRBV12-4 and J is TRBJ1-2, with D possibly matching TRBD1 (6 bases). The CDR3 is 15 residues long. The V end was cut by 2 bases, the J end by 3 bases, with 13 bases between.

Comment on this clonotype: At one end, the junction sequence differs from germline, possibly due to a read error. The rearrangement links TRBV6-5 to TRBJ1-2, with 10 bases aligning to TRBD1. The CDR3 contains 15 residues. The germline CDR1 and CDR2 sequences are MNHEY and SVGAGI. This chain's CDR3 is CASSSPGQGSYGHTF. CDR3 DNA sequence: TGTGCCAGCAGTTCCCCGGGACAGGGGTCCTATGGCCACACCTTC.

In this sample, this clonotype is medium-sized. The CDR3 bases are TGCAGTGCTAGGCGCGGGGGGCAAGATACGCAGTATTTT. This encodes CSARRGGQDTQYF. V is TRBV20-1 and J is TRBJ2-3, with 8 nucleotides matching TRBD2. The CDR3 covers 13 residues. The germline gives CDR1 DFQATT, CDR2 SNEGSKA (reference sequence). J lost 5 bases, V lost 3 bases, and 4 bases had no gene match.

V is TRBV6-2 or TRBV6-3 and J is TRBJ1-5; the D gene is possibly TRBD1 (5 bases). The CDR3 length is 21 residues. V was clipped by 2 bases and J by 0 bases, with 26 bases between them. CDR1 and CDR2 (germline): MNHEY, SVGEGT. CDR3 protein: CASSYQGSGETALDSNQPQHF. The CDR3 bases are TGTGCCAGCAGTTACCAAGGGTCCGGGGAGACAGCACTAGATAGCAATCAGCCCCAGCATTTT.

In this sample, this clonotype turned up a few times. V gene TRBV5-4 combines with J gene TRBJ1-2; the D gene is possibly TRBD1 (5 bases). CDR1 and CDR2 from the germline V gene are SGHNT and YYREEE (reference sequence). The V gene lost 9 bases and the J gene lost 7 bases, with 22 bases spanning the gap. CDR3 length: 14 residues. CDR3 protein: CATGEGLSRGGYTF. CDR3 nucleotide sequence: TGTGCCACGGGGGAGGGACTCTCCCGCGGTGGCTACACCTTC.

The chain uses TRBV7-9 and TRBJ2-7; D remains ambiguous. Between the trimmed V and J ends, which lost 4 bases and 2 bases, there was a span of 12 bases. The CDR3 covers 14 residues. Per the germline V gene, CDR1 is SEHNR and CDR2 is FQNEAQ (reference sequence). The CDR3 bases are TGTGCCAGCAGCTGGCTTCCGGGTCCCTACGAGCAGTACTTC. Protein sequence: CASSWLPGPYEQYF.